The 14 T cell receptor beta chains given below trace back to one sample, sequenced in a study of blood T cell repertoires in COVID-19. Method: immunoSEQ multiplex PCR; TCRdb's copy keeps in-frame clones and lacks some. This table holds around 280,000 clones, roughly 86% found once. Sequenced input: peripheral blood. Receptors were obtained from a woman between 25 and 40 years old who had recovered from COVID-19.

The chain joins TRBV4-1 to TRBJ1-1; TRBD1 agrees at 9 bases. The CDR3 has 14 amino acids. The J segment lost 4 bases and the V segment lost 4 bases, leaving 4 bases of the junction unmatched. Looked up from germline, CDR1 is MGHRA and CDR2 is YSYEKL. CDR3 sequence: CASSPGQGPTEAFF. For the CDR3, the DNA is TGCGCCAGCAGCCCAGGACAGGGGCCCACTGAAGCTTTCTTT.

CDR3 nucleotides: TGTGCCAGCAGCGCACCGGGACAGGGGAAGGTCAGAGGCTACACCTTC. Encoded protein: CASSAPGQGKVRGYTF. The chain has TRBV5-4 and TRBJ1-2, with 10 bases matching TRBD1. V shed 4 bases, J shed 8 bases, and the junction held 14 bases outside the gene matches. Germline V gene lookup returns CDR1 SGHNT and CDR2 YYREEE (reference sequence). CDR3 length equals 16 residues. The entire variable domain, with the rest obtained from reference TRBV5-4 and TRBJ1-2, is as follows: ETGVTQSPTHLIKTRGQQVTLRCSSQSGHNTVSWYQQALGQGPQFIFQYYREEENGRGNFPPRFSGLQFPNYSSELNVNALELDDSALYLCASSAPGQGKVRGYTFGSGTRLTVV.

The chain combines TRBV24-1 with TRBJ1-1; the match to TRBD1 covers 7 bases. The V gene end was trimmed by 10 bases and the J gene end by 0 bases; junction bases not matched to a gene: 4. The CDR3 is 13 amino acids. Germline lookup yields CDR1 KGHDR and CDR2 SFDVKD. CDR3: CATRQGMNTEAFF. In DNA form, the CDR3 reads TGTGCCACGAGACAGGGAATGAACACTGAAGCTTTCTTT.

The V call is TRBV6-6, the J call TRBJ1-2; the match to TRBD1 covers 7 bases. Looked up from germline, CDR1 is MNHNY and CDR2 is SVGAGI (reference sequence). CDR3 length: 14 residues. V shed 11 bases and J 4 bases; nucleotides not matched to a gene: 13. This chain's CDR3 is CAVKGQGEVYGYTF. The CDR3 coding sequence is TGTGCCGTCAAGGGGCAGGGGGAGGTCTATGGCTACACCTTC.

The gene calls are TRBV7-2 and TRBJ2-2; 9 positions match TRBD2. Trimming took 1 base from V and 0 from J; bases not matched to a gene: 9. CDR3 size: 19 residues. Germline assignment: CDR1 SGHTA and CDR2 FQGNSA. In nucleotides, the CDR3 is TGTGCCAGCAGCTTAGGGGCGCGGGGGGGCGGAACGAACACCGGGGAGCTGTTTTTT. It codes for CASSLGARGGGTNTGELFF.

V is TRBV19 and J is TRBJ2-7; 8 nucleotides align to TRBD1. The CDR3 covers 13 residues. Germline CDR1 reads LNHDA; CDR2 reads SQIVND (reference sequence). J lost 7 bases, V lost 5 bases, and 7 bases had no gene match. Written as DNA, the CDR3 is TGTGCCAGTAGTGGACAGGGACCGTGGGAGCAGTACTTC. Translating gives CASSGQGPWEQYF.

The gene calls are TRBV5-5 and TRBJ2-5; maybe TRBD1 (5 bases). Deletions cut 1 base from V and 2 bases from J, with 9 bases between. Germline CDR1 and CDR2: SGHKS and YYEKEE (reference sequence). This CDR3 has 14 residues. Here the CDR3 reads CASSLSTVQETQYF. The CDR3 DNA reads TGTGCCAGCAGCTTGTCGACAGTACAAGAGACCCAGTACTTC.

J is TRBJ1-4 and V is TRBV5-1; TRBD1 aligns across 8 bases. This CDR3 is 15 amino acids long. J lost 7 bases, V lost 5 bases, and 10 bases had no gene match. CDR1 is SGHRS and CDR2 is YFSETQ in the germline V gene. CDR3 in amino acids: CASSYTDRGGEKLFF. CDR3 nucleotides: TGCGCCAGCAGTTATACCGACAGGGGAGGTGAAAAACTGTTTTTT.

CDR3 nucleotides: TGTGCCAGCAGCCCACACGACAGGGCGTATGGCTACACCTTC. This translates into CASSPHDRAYGYTF. The chain carries TRBV6-5 and TRBJ1-2; 7 bases agree with TRBD1. Germline V CDR1 and CDR2: MNHEY, SVGAGI. The CDR3 has 14 residues. V lost 6 bases to trimming and J lost 5 bases; unmatched junction nucleotides: 9.

This chain joins TRBV11-2 and TRBJ2-5; 11 bases agree with TRBD2. The CDR3 runs 18 residues. Looked up from germline, CDR1 is SGHAT and CDR2 is FQNNGV. Trimming took 1 base from V and 0 from J; bases not matched to a gene: 7. The CDR3 nucleotides read TGTGCCAGCAGCTTAGGACTAGCGGGGATGGGGTACCAAGAGACCCAGTACTTC. This sequence encodes CASSLGLAGMGYQETQYF.

The chain employs TRBV10-1 and TRBJ1-1, with D unclear. This CDR3 is 11 amino acids long. Trimming removed 5 bases at V and 13 bases at J, with 14 bases between. Germline loops: CDR1 WNHNN, CDR2 SYGVQD (reference sequence). CDR3 amino acids: CASSSRTSYFF. DNA of the CDR3: TGCGCCAGCAGTTCCCGGACTTCCTATTTCTTT.

The V and J genes are TRBV10-3 and TRBJ2-5, with D uncertain. The germline V gene has CDR1 ENHRY and CDR2 SYGVKD. Trimming stripped 6 bases from V and 2 bases from J, with 7 bases between. The CDR3 has 12 amino acids. The CDR3 DNA follows: TGTGCCATCAGAGACTGGCAAGAGACCCAGTACTTC. Translation gives CAIRDWQETQYF.

The count of this clone is one. This sequence joins TRBV27 and TRBJ2-7; no clear D. The germline gives CDR1 MNHEY, CDR2 SMNVEV (reference sequence). Trimming left V 0 bases short and J 1 base short, with 10 bases between. There are 15 residues in the CDR3. CDR3 sequence (DNA): TGTGCCAGCAGTTTATCGTTGTCGACTTCCTACGAGCAGTACTTC. This codes for CASSLSLSTSYEQYF.

V gene TRBV30 combines with J gene TRBJ1-1; no reliable D call. Germline V gene sequence: CDR1 GTSNPN, CDR2 SVGIG (reference sequence). The V and J ends lost 0 bases and 6 bases respectively, with 11 bases between them. CDR3 length: 13 residues. The CDR3 coding sequence is TGTGCCTGGAGTGTAGAAAAAGGAGCTGAAGCTTTCTTT. This translates into CAWSVEKGAEAFF.